The 3 T cell receptor beta chains presented below share a single source sample, sequenced in a study of cytomegalovirus exposure and HLA in healthy donors. PCR amplification relied on 60 Vbeta primers (plus 13 Jbeta primers). Assay used: immunoSEQ multiplex PCR; TCRdb lists only in-frame clones, some missing. The sample includes approximately 130,000 clones, more than 65% of them seen just once. Sequencing input: PBMCs. These receptors originate from a woman in her fifties or sixties in good health and CMV-seropositive.

This rearrangement joins TRBV4-1 to TRBJ1-5; maybe TRBD1 (5 bases). Germline lookup yields CDR1 MGHRA and CDR2 YSYEKL. V lost 1 base, J lost 2 bases, and 9 bases lay in between. The CDR3 extends over 15 amino acids. CDR3 in amino acids: CASSQAVGGNQPQHF. The DNA for the CDR3 is TGCGCCAGCAGCCAAGCTGTAGGGGGCAATCAGCCCCAGCATTTT.

DNA of the CDR3: TGTGCCAGCAGTTACCGGGACAGGGTCTATGGCTACACCTTC. Translated: CASSYRDRVYGYTF. The chain recombines TRBV6-5 with TRBJ1-2; 9 bases are shared with TRBD1. Losses at the gene ends were 2 bases for V and 4 bases for J; bases not matched to a gene: 2. Germline V gene sequence: CDR1 MNHEY, CDR2 SVGAGI. The CDR3 is 14 amino acids.

J is TRBJ1-6 and V is TRBV21-1; the table gives TRBD1 as D, unverified against the DNA. TRBV21-1 is noted as a pseudogene. The CDR3 runs 15 residues. CDR3 sequence: CASRPTGGWGSPLHF. The CDR3 nucleotides are TGTGCCAGCAGACCGACAGGGGGCTGGGGATCACCCCTCCACTTT.